The rows below give T cell receptor beta chains drawn from one sample of a study of CD8 T cells in ankylosing spondylitis. Via MiXCR, TCRdb re-called the 5' RACE reads, giving one row per CDR3 protein. This table holds some 800,000 distinct CDR3 sequences, 10% to 15% found once. Sequencing was done on a sample of blood, either unsorted or a sorted T cell fraction (not recorded which). The receptors shown here come from a male donor with ankylosing spondylitis. The CDR3 runs from the conserved cysteine through the conserved F or W. D genes are given only for firm matches.

v_gene,j_gene,d_gene,CDR3aa
TRBV7-2,TRBJ2-7,TRBD1,CASSSASRTGIYEQYF
TRBV6-1,TRBJ2-5,TRBD1,CASSESDREETQYF
TRBV7-3,TRBJ1-2,.,CASSFGTENYGYTF
TRBV20-1,TRBJ1-5,TRBD1,CSASQGDLNNQPQHF
TRBV20-1,TRBJ2-1,TRBD2,CSARDPSGSGHEQFF
TRBV20-1,TRBJ1-2,TRBD1,CSGIQGQNYGYTF
TRBV6-2/TRBV6-3,TRBJ2-7,.,CASSFSPGLEQYF
TRBV7-2,TRBJ2-5,.,CASSLARREETQYF
TRBV15,TRBJ1-2,TRBD1,CATSSAPGQGRYTF
TRBV7-9,TRBJ2-7,.,CASSPPGEVYEQYF
TRBV7-3,TRBJ2-3,.,CASSLTGPNTDTQYF
TRBV28,TRBJ2-2,.,CASKRWHLNTGELFF
TRBV3-1,TRBJ1-4,TRBD1,CASSLRQGYSEKLFF
TRBV20-1,TRBJ2-7,.,CSARAHREFNSYEQYF
TRBV28,TRBJ2-3,.,CASISARGPRTDTQYF
TRBV7-9,TRBJ1-5,TRBD1,CASSSEGQGAQQPQHF
TRBV6-1,TRBJ2-1,TRBD1,CASRGDRASSYNEQFF
TRBV6-1,TRBJ2-5,.,CATVMGWEETQYF
TRBV6-2/TRBV6-3,TRBJ1-2,TRBD1,CASSYPRDRRSNYGYTF
TRBV12-3/TRBV12-4,TRBJ1-6,.,CASSLRRSANSPLHF